The rows below give T cell receptor beta chains drawn from one sample of a study of OX40 agonist ivuxolimab in advanced cancers. TCRdb's table, derived via immunoSEQ multiplex PCR, lists solely in-frame clones and lacks some. The data show 65,000 to 85,000 clones, with under 95% seen just once and around an eighth held by the top ten. Sequencing was performed on CD4+ or CD8+ T cells sorted from blood, taken in a trial of the OX40 agonist ivuxolimab. The receptors were gathered from an adult with an advanced solid tumor such as melanoma, head and neck, liver or kidney cancer. Each CDR3 is given with its conserved first and last residue. The D gene is left open where the match is weak. Not every row has a clone size; where given, it reads once, few, many or a size class.

j_gene: TRBJ2-7
v_gene: TRBV5-6
d_gene: -
abundance: -
CDR3nt: TGTGCCAGCAGCTTTCCTCGCCAGGGGACCTGGTACGAGCAGTACTTC
CDR3aa: CASSFPRQGTWYEQYF

j_gene: TRBJ2-7
v_gene: TRBV19
d_gene: -
abundance: -
CDR3nt: TGTGCCAGTAGTATAGGCCCAGGGTACGAGCAGTACTTC
CDR3aa: CASSIGPGYEQYF

j_gene: TRBJ2-7
v_gene: TRBV30
d_gene: -
abundance: -
CDR3nt: TGTGCCTGGACGGTCGCGAGAGGGTACGAGCAGTACTTC
CDR3aa: CAWTVARGYEQYF

j_gene: TRBJ2-3
v_gene: TRBV4-2
d_gene: -
abundance: -
CDR3nt: TGTGCCAGCAGCCATCCTGAAGGGGGTAGCACAGATACGCAGTATTTT
CDR3aa: CASSHPEGGSTDTQYF

j_gene: TRBJ2-3
v_gene: TRBV11-3
d_gene: TRBD1
abundance: -
CDR3nt: TGTGCCAGCAGCTCCCGACAGGGATTCCCCACAGATACGCAGTATTTT
CDR3aa: CASSSRQGFPTDTQYF

j_gene: TRBJ1-4
v_gene: TRBV4-2
d_gene: TRBD1
abundance: -
CDR3nt: TGTGCCAGCAGCCAAGCCTCCGGACAGGGGGTTGAAAAACTGTTTTTT
CDR3aa: CASSQASGQGVEKLFF

j_gene: TRBJ2-1
v_gene: TRBV18
d_gene: TRBD1
abundance: -
CDR3nt: TGTGCCAGCTCACCTTATACCGACAGGGTAGGCCACAATGAGCAGTTCTTC
CDR3aa: CASSPYTDRVGHNEQFF

j_gene: TRBJ2-2
v_gene: TRBV7-9
d_gene: -
abundance: -
CDR3nt: TGTGCCAGCAGCTTTGGGGACACCGGGGAGCTGTTTTTT
CDR3aa: CASSFGDTGELFF

j_gene: TRBJ2-3
v_gene: TRBV27
d_gene: TRBD2
abundance: -
CDR3nt: TGTGCCAGCAGTCCTCCGGGACTAGTCACAGATACGCAGTATTTT
CDR3aa: CASSPPGLVTDTQYF

j_gene: TRBJ2-1
v_gene: TRBV14
d_gene: -
abundance: -
CDR3nt: TGTGCCAGCAGCCACGCCGGTTACAATGAGCAGTTCTTC
CDR3aa: CASSHAGYNEQFF

j_gene: TRBJ2-7
v_gene: TRBV27
d_gene: -
abundance: -
CDR3nt: TGTGCCAGCAGTTTATCGGGGATGACCTACGAGCAGTACTTC
CDR3aa: CASSLSGMTYEQYF

j_gene: TRBJ2-7
v_gene: TRBV7-9
d_gene: -
abundance: -
CDR3nt: TGTGCCAGCAGCTTCTATTCAGCCTACGAGCAGTACTTC
CDR3aa: CASSFYSAYEQYF

j_gene: TRBJ2-3
v_gene: TRBV7-9
d_gene: -
abundance: -
CDR3nt: TGTGCCAGCAGCTTTCGGGATACGCAGTATTTT
CDR3aa: CASSFRDTQYF

j_gene: TRBJ2-5
v_gene: TRBV6-5
d_gene: TRBD2
abundance: -
CDR3nt: TGTGCCAGCAGACTAGCGGATGGGGAAGAGACCCAGTACTTC
CDR3aa: CASRLADGEETQYF

j_gene: TRBJ2-7
v_gene: TRBV5-4
d_gene: -
abundance: -
CDR3nt: TGTGCCAGCAGCCCCGGACGGGGCGCCGAGCAGTACTTC
CDR3aa: CASSPGRGAEQYF

j_gene: TRBJ1-2
v_gene: TRBV5-4
d_gene: -
abundance: -
CDR3nt: TGTGCCAGCAGCCGCGCCTCGGCAGGGCCATCCTATGGCTACACCTTC
CDR3aa: CASSRASAGPSYGYTF

j_gene: TRBJ1-2
v_gene: TRBV28
d_gene: -
abundance: -
CDR3nt: TGTGCCAGCAGTTTAATGACAGCGTATGGCTACACCTTC
CDR3aa: CASSLMTAYGYTF

j_gene: TRBJ2-7
v_gene: TRBV28
d_gene: -
abundance: -
CDR3nt: TGTGCCAGCAGTTTAGAGGGAATCTACGAGCAGTACTTC
CDR3aa: CASSLEGIYEQYF

j_gene: TRBJ2-1
v_gene: TRBV19
d_gene: TRBD1
abundance: -
CDR3nt: TGTGCCAGTAGTCCCGGGACAGCATCCTACAATGAGCAGTTCTTC
CDR3aa: CASSPGTASYNEQFF

j_gene: TRBJ1-6
v_gene: TRBV15
d_gene: -
abundance: -
CDR3nt: TGTGCCACCAGCTCGGGAAATTCACCCCTCCACTTT
CDR3aa: CATSSGNSPLHF

j_gene: TRBJ1-5
v_gene: TRBV7-2
d_gene: -
abundance: once
CDR3nt: TGTGCCAGTGGACACATCAATCAGCCCCAGCATTTT
CDR3aa: CASGHINQPQHF

j_gene: TRBJ2-7
v_gene: TRBV4-3
d_gene: -
abundance: -
CDR3nt: TGCGCCAGCAGCCAAGATTCTTTAGCGGACGAGCAGTACTTC
CDR3aa: CASSQDSLADEQYF

j_gene: TRBJ1-2
v_gene: TRBV6-5
d_gene: -
abundance: -
CDR3nt: TGTGCCAGCAGTACGGGACTCAGCTATGGCTACACCTTC
CDR3aa: CASSTGLSYGYTF

j_gene: TRBJ1-2
v_gene: TRBV10-3
d_gene: -
abundance: -
CDR3nt: TGTGCCATCAGTGAGTCGGAGGGGGGGCCAAGCTCCTATGGCTACACCTTC
CDR3aa: CAISESEGGPSSYGYTF